Sequencing of this T cell receptor (beta chain) was carried out in a study of blood T cell repertoires in COVID-19. Germline V gives CDR1 SGHVS, CDR2 FNYEAQ. This CDR3 is 15 amino acids long. Deletions cut 1 base from V and 2 bases from J, with 12 bases between. Here immunoSEQ multiplex PCR was the method, and the copy in TCRdb shows in-frame clones only, minus some. The sample has roughly 100,000 clones; 84% are singletons. The chain couples TRBV7-6 to TRBJ2-7, with D perhaps matching TRBD1 (7 bases). The material sequenced was peripheral blood. This receptor was taken from a man aged 55-75 years with acute or convalescent COVID-19. As DNA, the CDR3 is TGTGCCAGCAGCTTAGTGCAGGGGGGAGCCTACGAGCAGTACTTC. As protein: CASSLVQGGAYEQYF.